These T cell receptor beta chains were read from a single sample in a study of T cell responses to AZD1222 COVID-19 vaccine. Sequencing was performed with immunoSEQ multiplex PCR; in TCRdb, only in-frame clones are kept and a portion is missing. There are 110,000 or so clones in the sample; 75% to 95% occur only once, and almost 5.5% lies in the top ten. The sample here was peripheral blood, taken on day 0 of AZD1222 vaccination. All receptors come from an adult in good health. The CDR3 runs from the conserved cysteine through the conserved F or W. D genes are given only for firm matches. Clone size is given for some rows only: seen once, a few or many times, or a class if the clone is expanded.

J: TRBJ1-6; D: .; V: TRBV6-6; size: .; CDR3: CASSYGWGRGNSPLHF; DNA: TGTGCCAGCAGCTACGGGTGGGGCAGAGGTAATTCACCCCTCCACTTT
J: TRBJ1-1; D: .; V: TRBV6-6; size: .; CDR3: CASSPDMGLNTEAFF; DNA: TGTGCCAGCAGTCCGGACATGGGTCTGAACACTGAAGCTTTCTTT
J: TRBJ1-2; D: .; V: TRBV7-9; size: .; CDR3: CASSSTRPGRHNGYTF; DNA: TGTGCCAGCAGCTCTACCCGGCCCGGACGTCATAATGGCTACACCTTC
J: TRBJ1-2; D: .; V: TRBV5-6; size: .; CDR3: CASSLFRVSGGYTF; DNA: TGTGCCAGCAGCTTGTTCAGGGTCTCCGGCGGCTACACCTTC
J: TRBJ2-7; D: .; V: TRBV12-3/TRBV12-4; size: .; CDR3: CASSFTQPGEQYF; DNA: TGTGCCAGCAGTTTTACCCAACCCGGCGAGCAGTACTTC
J: TRBJ1-1; D: .; V: TRBV5-5; size: few; CDR3: CASIRGINTEAFF; DNA: TGTGCCAGCATTAGGGGGATTAACACTGAAGCTTTCTTT
J: TRBJ1-6; D: .; V: TRBV30; size: .; CDR3: CAWSVSGGWSPLHF; DNA: TGTGCCTGGAGTGTAAGCGGGGGATGGTCACCCCTCCACTTT
J: TRBJ1-1; D: TRBD1; V: TRBV5-1; size: .; CDR3: CASSLGSGGAHTEAFF; DNA: TGCGCCAGCAGCTTGGGGTCAGGGGGCGCGCACACTGAAGCTTTCTTT
J: TRBJ2-3; D: .; V: TRBV4-2; size: .; CDR3: CASSQEASGTDTQYF; DNA: TGTGCCAGCAGCCAAGAGGCCTCGGGGACAGATACGCAGTATTTT
J: TRBJ1-1; D: .; V: TRBV11-1; size: .; CDR3: CASSLEVMNTEAFF; DNA: TGTGCCAGCAGCTTAGAAGTAATGAACACTGAAGCTTTCTTT
J: TRBJ2-1; D: TRBD2; V: TRBV20-1; size: .; CDR3: CSASRTSGKRNIDNEQFF; DNA: TGCAGTGCTAGTCGGACTAGCGGGAAAAGAAATATTGACAATGAGCAGTTCTTC
J: TRBJ2-4; D: .; V: TRBV7-2; size: .; CDR3: CASSNRDGLNIQYF; DNA: TGTGCCAGCAGCAATCGGGACGGATTAAACATTCAGTACTTC
J: TRBJ2-2; D: .; V: TRBV19; size: .; CDR3: CASSKRTVTTGELFF; DNA: TGTGCCAGTAGTAAACGGACAGTTACTACCGGGGAGCTGTTTTTT
J: TRBJ2-4; D: TRBD2; V: TRBV10-1; size: .; CDR3: CASSPGTSGAKNIQYF; DNA: TGCGCCAGCAGTCCCGGGACTAGCGGAGCCAAAAACATTCAGTACTTC
J: TRBJ2-3; D: .; V: TRBV5-1; size: .; CDR3: CASSLTFRGEDTQYF; DNA: TGCGCCAGCAGCTTGACGTTCAGGGGGGAAGATACGCAGTATTTT
J: TRBJ2-2; D: .; V: TRBV7-8; size: .; CDR3: CASSIPRDGRTGHTGELFF; DNA: TGTGCCAGCAGCATCCCCCGGGACGGACGAACGGGGCACACCGGGGAGCTGTTTTTT
J: TRBJ1-2; D: .; V: TRBV30; size: .; CDR3: CAWSVRSELTNYGYTF; DNA: TGTGCCTGGAGTGTACGGTCTGAACTCACTAACTATGGCTACACCTTC
J: TRBJ2-2; D: .; V: TRBV18; size: .; CDR3: CASSPSIIGATGELFF; DNA: TGTGCCAGCTCACCAAGTATTATTGGGGCAACCGGGGAGCTGTTTTTT
J: TRBJ1-4; D: TRBD1; V: TRBV5-5; size: .; CDR3: CASSLAIQGVNEKLFF; DNA: TGTGCCAGCAGCTTGGCCATACAGGGGGTAAATGAAAAACTGTTTTTT
J: TRBJ1-5; D: .; V: TRBV12-3/TRBV12-4; size: .; CDR3: CASSPGSGPQHF; DNA: TGTGCCAGCAGCCCGGGGTCGGGGCCCCAGCATTTT
J: TRBJ1-1; D: .; V: TRBV27; size: .; CDR3: CASSPMVAGKNTEAFF; DNA: TGTGCCAGCAGCCCAATGGTGGCAGGCAAGAACACTGAAGCTTTCTTT
J: TRBJ1-1; D: .; V: TRBV28; size: .; CDR3: CASRLPQTEAFF; DNA: TGTGCCAGCAGGCTCCCACAGACTGAAGCTTTCTTT
J: TRBJ2-5; D: .; V: TRBV30; size: .; CDR3: CAWSATWETQYF; DNA: TGTGCCTGGAGTGCCACTTGGGAGACCCAGTACTTC
J: TRBJ2-1; D: .; V: TRBV7-3; size: .; CDR3: CASSLNPPSSYNEQFF; DNA: TGTGCCAGCAGCTTAAATCCGCCCAGCTCCTACAATGAGCAGTTCTTC
J: TRBJ2-7; D: TRBD2; V: TRBV3-1/TRBV3-2; size: .; CDR3: CASSRDTSGYEQYF; DNA: TGTGCCAGCAGTCGGGATACTAGCGGCTACGAGCAGTACTTC